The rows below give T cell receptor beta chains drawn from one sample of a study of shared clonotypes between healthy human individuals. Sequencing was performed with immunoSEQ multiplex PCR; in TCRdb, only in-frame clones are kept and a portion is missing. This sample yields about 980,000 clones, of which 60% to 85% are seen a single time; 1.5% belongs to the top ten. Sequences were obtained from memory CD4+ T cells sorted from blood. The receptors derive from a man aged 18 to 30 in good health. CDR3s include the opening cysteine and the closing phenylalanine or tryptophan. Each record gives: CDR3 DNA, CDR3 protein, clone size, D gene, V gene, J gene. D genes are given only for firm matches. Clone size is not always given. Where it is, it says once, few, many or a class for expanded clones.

cdr3_nt: TGTGCCAGCAGCTTATTAGCGGGAGGGTACGAGCAGTACTTC; cdr3_aa: CASSLLAGGYEQYF; clone_size: .; d_call: TRBD2; v_call: TRBV7-6; j_call: TRBJ2-7
cdr3_nt: TGTGCCAGCAGTTATACGGACTGGGGGAATTCACCCCTCCACTTT; cdr3_aa: CASSYTDWGNSPLHF; clone_size: .; d_call: .; v_call: TRBV6-6; j_call: TRBJ1-6
cdr3_nt: TGTGCCAGCAGCTTAGTGGGAACAGGGGGTAGCAATCAGCCCCAGCATTTT; cdr3_aa: CASSLVGTGGSNQPQHF; clone_size: .; d_call: TRBD1; v_call: TRBV7-2; j_call: TRBJ1-5
cdr3_nt: TGTGCCAGCAGCCCGGGGGTAGGGACCTTGAACACTGAAGCTTTCTTT; cdr3_aa: CASSPGVGTLNTEAFF; clone_size: few; d_call: .; v_call: TRBV7-6; j_call: TRBJ1-1
cdr3_nt: TGTGCCAGTACCCCGACTAGCGGGGGTAGCACAGATACGCAGTATTTT; cdr3_aa: CASTPTSGGSTDTQYF; clone_size: once; d_call: TRBD2; v_call: TRBV19; j_call: TRBJ2-3
cdr3_nt: TGCGCCAGCAGCTCCCGGGACAACCTATACAACACTGAAGCTTTCTTT; cdr3_aa: CASSSRDNLYNTEAFF; clone_size: .; d_call: .; v_call: TRBV5-1; j_call: TRBJ1-1
cdr3_nt: TGTGCCAGCAGCCCCCAAAACTCGGATACGCAGTATTTT; cdr3_aa: CASSPQNSDTQYF; clone_size: .; d_call: .; v_call: TRBV9; j_call: TRBJ2-3
cdr3_nt: TGTGCCATGAGACAGGGGGTGAACACTGAAGCTTTCTTT; cdr3_aa: CAMRQGVNTEAFF; clone_size: .; d_call: TRBD1; v_call: TRBV10-3; j_call: TRBJ1-1
cdr3_nt: TGTGCCAGCAGCTTGCAGCAGAACACTGAAGCTTTCTTT; cdr3_aa: CASSLQQNTEAFF; clone_size: .; d_call: .; v_call: TRBV7-2; j_call: TRBJ1-1
cdr3_nt: TGTGCCAGCAGTCCAGGGGGACGGAGCTACGAGCAGTACTTC; cdr3_aa: CASSPGGRSYEQYF; clone_size: .; d_call: TRBD1; v_call: TRBV27; j_call: TRBJ2-7
cdr3_nt: TGTGCCAGCTCACCGTCGGACACTAGGAGAACTTTCTTT; cdr3_aa: CASSPSDTRRTFF; clone_size: .; d_call: .; v_call: TRBV18; j_call: TRBJ1-1
cdr3_nt: TGTGCCAGCAGCCAGACAGGCGAAAAACTGTTTTTT; cdr3_aa: CASSQTGEKLFF; clone_size: .; d_call: .; v_call: TRBV6-1; j_call: TRBJ1-4
cdr3_nt: TGTGCCAGCAGTTACTCGACAGGGCAGCGCGATGGCTACACCTTC; cdr3_aa: CASSYSTGQRDGYTF; clone_size: .; d_call: TRBD1; v_call: TRBV6-5; j_call: TRBJ1-2
cdr3_nt: TGTGCCAGCAGTGTCCCCCTTGAGGGCTACACCTTC; cdr3_aa: CASSVPLEGYTF; clone_size: .; d_call: .; v_call: TRBV11-3; j_call: TRBJ1-2
cdr3_nt: TGCGCCAGCAGCCAAGGGCCGACGGGGGGTTTTAATCAGCCCCAGCATTTT; cdr3_aa: CASSQGPTGGFNQPQHF; clone_size: .; d_call: .; v_call: TRBV4-1; j_call: TRBJ1-5
cdr3_nt: TGTGCCAGCAGCCCCGGACAGGGGGCCGAAGATACGCAGTATTTT; cdr3_aa: CASSPGQGAEDTQYF; clone_size: .; d_call: TRBD1; v_call: TRBV28; j_call: TRBJ2-3
cdr3_nt: TGTGCCAGCAGCCCAAGGGGGGGGATCAGCTACGAGCAGTACTTC; cdr3_aa: CASSPRGGISYEQYF; clone_size: .; d_call: .; v_call: TRBV7-9; j_call: TRBJ2-7
cdr3_nt: TGTGCCAGCAGTGTACAGGGGACGGAGACCCAGTACTTC; cdr3_aa: CASSVQGTETQYF; clone_size: .; d_call: TRBD1; v_call: TRBV6-1; j_call: TRBJ2-5
cdr3_nt: TGTGCCAGCAGCCTTGACAAGGGGACTTTCTATGGCTACACCTTC; cdr3_aa: CASSLDKGTFYGYTF; clone_size: .; d_call: .; v_call: TRBV7-9; j_call: TRBJ1-2
cdr3_nt: TGTGCCTGGAAGCCCGGCCGGGGGACCGGGGAGCTGTTTTTT; cdr3_aa: CAWKPGRGTGELFF; clone_size: .; d_call: .; v_call: TRBV30; j_call: TRBJ2-2
cdr3_nt: TGTGCCAGCAGCCCCAAGGACAGATTGTGGGAGACCCAGTACTTC; cdr3_aa: CASSPKDRLWETQYF; clone_size: .; d_call: .; v_call: TRBV9; j_call: TRBJ2-5
cdr3_nt: TGTGCCAGCAGCCCTGGGGGAGCGCTCTTAAGGGATACGCAGTATTTT; cdr3_aa: CASSPGGALLRDTQYF; clone_size: once; d_call: .; v_call: TRBV5-4; j_call: TRBJ2-3
cdr3_nt: TGTGCCAGCAGACCGCCGGGACAGGGGGCGAGGGAGCAGTACTTC; cdr3_aa: CASRPPGQGAREQYF; clone_size: .; d_call: TRBD1; v_call: TRBV28; j_call: TRBJ2-7
cdr3_nt: TGTGCCAGCAGGTCGGTAGGGGACAATTCACCCCTCCACTTT; cdr3_aa: CASRSVGDNSPLHF; clone_size: .; d_call: .; v_call: TRBV5-5; j_call: TRBJ1-6
cdr3_nt: TGTGCCAGCAGCAAGGGACAGTTTGGGGGAAACATTCAGTACTTC; cdr3_aa: CASSKGQFGGNIQYF; clone_size: .; d_call: TRBD1; v_call: TRBV7-9; j_call: TRBJ2-4
cdr3_nt: TGTGCCACCATTCACCCCTCATACAATGAGCAGTTCTTC; cdr3_aa: CATIHPSYNEQFF; clone_size: .; d_call: .; v_call: TRBV28; j_call: TRBJ2-1
cdr3_nt: TGTGCCAGCAGTAGGACAGGGAAGGACCAGCCCCAGCATTTT; cdr3_aa: CASSRTGKDQPQHF; clone_size: .; d_call: TRBD1; v_call: TRBV6-5; j_call: TRBJ1-5
cdr3_nt: TGCGCCAGCAGCTTCGGGGTTCAGGCAGGTACGCAGTATTTT; cdr3_aa: CASSFGVQAGTQYF; clone_size: .; d_call: .; v_call: TRBV5-1; j_call: TRBJ2-3
cdr3_nt: TGTGCCAGCAGTTTAGTTCGACTACCCTACGAGCAGTACTTC; cdr3_aa: CASSLVRLPYEQYF; clone_size: .; d_call: .; v_call: TRBV28; j_call: TRBJ2-7
cdr3_nt: TGTGCCAGCTCACCAGGAGACTACCAGGAGCAGTTCTTC; cdr3_aa: CASSPGDYQEQFF; clone_size: .; d_call: .; v_call: TRBV18; j_call: TRBJ2-1
cdr3_nt: TGTGCCAGCAGATCCCAGGGAGCCAAAAACATTCAGTACTTC; cdr3_aa: CASRSQGAKNIQYF; clone_size: .; d_call: .; v_call: TRBV5-4; j_call: TRBJ2-4
cdr3_nt: TGTGCCAGCAGCTCGGGACAGCCAAACACTGAAGCTTTCTTT; cdr3_aa: CASSSGQPNTEAFF; clone_size: .; d_call: TRBD1; v_call: TRBV7-3; j_call: TRBJ1-1
cdr3_nt: TGTGCCAGCAGCTGGGGTTTGCGGGAGACCCAGTACTTC; cdr3_aa: CASSWGLRETQYF; clone_size: .; d_call: .; v_call: TRBV5-4; j_call: TRBJ2-5
cdr3_nt: TGTGCCAGCAGCTTGGTCCCCTACGAGCAGTACTTC; cdr3_aa: CASSLVPYEQYF; clone_size: .; d_call: .; v_call: TRBV5-6; j_call: TRBJ2-7
cdr3_nt: TGTGCCAGCAGTTTATCCGGGAATCAGCCCCAGCATTTT; cdr3_aa: CASSLSGNQPQHF; clone_size: .; d_call: .; v_call: TRBV27; j_call: TRBJ1-5
cdr3_nt: TGCGCCAGCAGCCACCCGGGACAGGGGGCTGGTGGCTACACCTTC; cdr3_aa: CASSHPGQGAGGYTF; clone_size: .; d_call: TRBD1; v_call: TRBV4-1; j_call: TRBJ1-2
cdr3_nt: TGTGCCAGCATCCCGACCGTCATGAACACTGAAGCTTTCTTT; cdr3_aa: CASIPTVMNTEAFF; clone_size: .; d_call: .; v_call: TRBV6-7; j_call: TRBJ1-1
cdr3_nt: TGTGCTAGTGGTTCCCCTCCAGGGGCCGAGCAGTACTTC; cdr3_aa: CASGSPPGAEQYF; clone_size: .; d_call: .; v_call: TRBV12-5; j_call: TRBJ2-7
cdr3_nt: TGTGCCAGCAGCCTCCTAGCAACTAGCACAGATACGCAGTATTTT; cdr3_aa: CASSLLATSTDTQYF; clone_size: .; d_call: .; v_call: TRBV28; j_call: TRBJ2-3
cdr3_nt: TGTGCTAGTGAGGGACAGGGCGGGCAGCCCCAGCATTTT; cdr3_aa: CASEGQGGQPQHF; clone_size: .; d_call: TRBD1; v_call: TRBV12-5; j_call: TRBJ1-5
cdr3_nt: TGTGCCAGCAGTTGGGAAACCGGGACGAATGAAAAACTGTTTTTT; cdr3_aa: CASSWETGTNEKLFF; clone_size: .; d_call: .; v_call: TRBV6-1; j_call: TRBJ1-4
cdr3_nt: TGTGCCAGCAGCCCCACCACGGGCGGGGAGCAGTACTTC; cdr3_aa: CASSPTTGGEQYF; clone_size: .; d_call: .; v_call: TRBV7-9; j_call: TRBJ2-7
cdr3_nt: TGTGCCAGTAGTATGGCATCCAGCACAGATACGCAGTATTTT; cdr3_aa: CASSMASSTDTQYF; clone_size: .; d_call: .; v_call: TRBV19; j_call: TRBJ2-3
cdr3_nt: TGTGCCAGCAGTGCCGGGACAGGGACCCAGTACTTC; cdr3_aa: CASSAGTGTQYF; clone_size: .; d_call: TRBD1; v_call: TRBV9; j_call: TRBJ2-5
cdr3_nt: TGTGCCAGCAGCTGGGCCTCCTACGAGCAGTACTTC; cdr3_aa: CASSWASYEQYF; clone_size: .; d_call: .; v_call: TRBV5-6; j_call: TRBJ2-7
cdr3_nt: TGTGCCAGTAGTACCGGCTGGGGGGTCACAGATACGCAGTATTTT; cdr3_aa: CASSTGWGVTDTQYF; clone_size: .; d_call: .; v_call: TRBV19; j_call: TRBJ2-3
cdr3_nt: TGTGCCAGCAGCTTGGCTGTAATTGGTAATCAGCCCCAGCATTTT; cdr3_aa: CASSLAVIGNQPQHF; clone_size: .; d_call: .; v_call: TRBV5-5; j_call: TRBJ1-5
cdr3_nt: TGTGCCAGCAGTTATTGGGTAGGAGGGGGCCAAGAGACCCAGTACTTC; cdr3_aa: CASSYWVGGGQETQYF; clone_size: .; d_call: .; v_call: TRBV6-5; j_call: TRBJ2-5
cdr3_nt: TGTGCCAGCAGCTTAGAGGTAGGCAGCAATCAGCCCCAGCATTTT; cdr3_aa: CASSLEVGSNQPQHF; clone_size: once; d_call: .; v_call: TRBV11-2; j_call: TRBJ1-5
cdr3_nt: TGCGCCAGCAGCTTGGGAGTAGGACAGGGTAATCAGCCCCAGCATTTT; cdr3_aa: CASSLGVGQGNQPQHF; clone_size: .; d_call: TRBD1; v_call: TRBV5-1; j_call: TRBJ1-5
cdr3_nt: TGTGCCAGCAGCTTTGGGCGGAGGACTAGCCCAGATACGCAGTATTTT; cdr3_aa: CASSFGRRTSPDTQYF; clone_size: .; d_call: TRBD2; v_call: TRBV7-2; j_call: TRBJ2-3
cdr3_nt: TGTGCCAGCAGCTTAAGCCCGGGGGCCTACGAGCAGTACTTC; cdr3_aa: CASSLSPGAYEQYF; clone_size: .; d_call: .; v_call: TRBV7-2; j_call: TRBJ2-7
cdr3_nt: TGTGCCAGCAGTGGGGCGAGAAACTTGAACACTGAAGCTTTCTTT; cdr3_aa: CASSGARNLNTEAFF; clone_size: .; d_call: .; v_call: TRBV28; j_call: TRBJ1-1
cdr3_nt: TGTGCCAGCTCACCAACGAAGGGTGGGGATCAGCCCCAGCATTTT; cdr3_aa: CASSPTKGGDQPQHF; clone_size: .; d_call: .; v_call: TRBV18; j_call: TRBJ1-5
cdr3_nt: TGCGCCAGCAGCTGGTCAGGGACGGAGGATCAGCCCCAGCATTTT; cdr3_aa: CASSWSGTEDQPQHF; clone_size: .; d_call: .; v_call: TRBV5-1; j_call: TRBJ1-5
cdr3_nt: TGTGCCAGCTCACCAGACTTTAACTATGGCTACACCTTC; cdr3_aa: CASSPDFNYGYTF; clone_size: .; d_call: .; v_call: TRBV18; j_call: TRBJ1-2
cdr3_nt: TGTGCCAGCAGTTTAATCAGGACAGAGAACACTGAAGCTTTCTTT; cdr3_aa: CASSLIRTENTEAFF; clone_size: .; d_call: .; v_call: TRBV27; j_call: TRBJ1-1
cdr3_nt: TGTGCCAGCAGTTACTCGACATGGGGGCCGCAAGATACGCAGTATTTT; cdr3_aa: CASSYSTWGPQDTQYF; clone_size: .; d_call: .; v_call: TRBV6-6; j_call: TRBJ2-3
cdr3_nt: TGTGCCAGCAGCTTTGACGGGAGGCCCACCGGGGAGCTGTTTTTT; cdr3_aa: CASSFDGRPTGELFF; clone_size: .; d_call: TRBD2; v_call: TRBV11-2; j_call: TRBJ2-2